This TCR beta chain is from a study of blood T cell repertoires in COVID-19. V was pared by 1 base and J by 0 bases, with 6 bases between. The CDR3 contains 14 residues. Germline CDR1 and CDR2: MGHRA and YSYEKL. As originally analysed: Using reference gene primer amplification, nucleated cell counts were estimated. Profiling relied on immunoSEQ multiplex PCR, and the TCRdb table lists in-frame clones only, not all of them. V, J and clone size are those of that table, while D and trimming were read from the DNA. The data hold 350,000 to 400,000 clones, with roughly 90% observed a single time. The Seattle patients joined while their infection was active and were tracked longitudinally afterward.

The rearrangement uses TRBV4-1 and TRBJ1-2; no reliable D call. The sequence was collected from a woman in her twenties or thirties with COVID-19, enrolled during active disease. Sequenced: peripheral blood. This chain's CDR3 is CASSQATANYGYTF. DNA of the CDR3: TGCGCCAGCAGCCAAGCGACTGCTAACTATGGCTACACCTTC.